This record looks at one T cell receptor beta chain sequence and its context. The entry originates in a study of T cells in Graves' hyperthyroidism and ophthalmopathy. TCR beta CDR3 regions were amplified from RNA transcripts. With the HTBI primer set, the TCR CDR3 went through a first round of RT-PCR. MiXCR, run by TCRdb on the multiplex PCR reads, gives a single entry per CDR3 protein. This repertoire shows 500,000 to 750,000 distinct CDR3 sequences, 15% to 19% found once; its top ten account for 6.5% to 8%. Germline V gene sequence: CDR1 MDHEN, CDR2 SYDVKM. V lost 11 bases and J lost 4; bases outside the gene matches: 6. CDR3 size: 12 residues. The diagnostic basis comprised clinical symptoms, serum thyroxine and TRAb, thyroid ultrasound and orbital computed tomography.

The sample comprised blood. This chain connects TRBV28 to TRBJ1-2; 8 nucleotides align to TRBD1. This TCR derives from a woman in her twenties or thirties with Graves' hyperthyroidism. This CDR3 reads CAGAGTGYGYTF. DNA for the CDR3: TGTGCCGGCGCGGGGACAGGCTATGGCTACACCTTC.